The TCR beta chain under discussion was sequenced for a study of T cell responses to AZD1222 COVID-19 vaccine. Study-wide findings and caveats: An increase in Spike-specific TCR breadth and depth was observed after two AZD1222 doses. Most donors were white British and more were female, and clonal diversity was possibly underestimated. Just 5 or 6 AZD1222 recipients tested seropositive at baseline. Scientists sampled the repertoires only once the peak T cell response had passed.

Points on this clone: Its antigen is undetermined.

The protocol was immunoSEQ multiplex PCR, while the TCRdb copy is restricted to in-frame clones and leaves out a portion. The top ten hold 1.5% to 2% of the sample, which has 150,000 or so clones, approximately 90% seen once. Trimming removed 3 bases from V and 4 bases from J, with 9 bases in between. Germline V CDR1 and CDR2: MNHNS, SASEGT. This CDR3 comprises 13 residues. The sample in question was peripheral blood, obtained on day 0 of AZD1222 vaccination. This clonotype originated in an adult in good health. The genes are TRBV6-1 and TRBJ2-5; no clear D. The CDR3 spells CASSDMMGETQYF. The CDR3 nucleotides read TGTGCCAGCAGTGACATGATGGGAGAGACCCAGTACTTC.